These 10 T cell receptor beta chains share one sample of origin, sequenced in a study of blood T cells in healthy people across ages. The second PCR ran 7 to 11 cycles with a sample-barcoded 5' primer and J-beta primers. TCRdb passed the 5' RACE reads through MiXCR, listing each CDR3 protein once. This table has about 1,000,000 distinct CDR3 sequences, more than 40% appearing once. The specimen sequenced was blood. These TCRs come from a woman aged 55 to 70 in good health.

This sequence joins TRBV7-8 and TRBJ2-1, with TRBD2 matching 10 bases. This CDR3 comprises 18 residues. V trimming: 2 bases; J trimming: 9 bases; junction bases outside the gene matches: 16. Germline CDR1 reads SGHVS; CDR2 reads FQNEAQ. The CDR3 sequence is CASSLRPSSGSVRSEQFF. In DNA form, the CDR3 reads TGTGCCAGCAGCTTAAGACCCTCTAGCGGGAGTGTACGAAGTGAGCAGTTCTTC. The complete variable domain, with remaining parts taken from reference TRBV7-8 and TRBJ2-1, reads GAGVSQSPRYKVAKRGQDVALRCDPISGHVSLFWYQQALGQGPEFLTYFQNEAQLDKSGLPSDRFFAERPEGSVSTLKIQRTQQEDSAVYLCASSLRPSSGSVRSEQFFGPGTRLTVL.

This rearrangement joins TRBV5-6 to TRBJ2-1; 13 bases agree with TRBD2. The ends lost 4 bases at V and 0 bases at J; junction bases unmatched: 16. CDR3 length: 21 residues. The germline V gene has CDR1 SGHDT and CDR2 YYEEEE. In DNA, the CDR3 is TGTGCCAGCAGCCCGCACCCACTAGCGGGAGGGCCTGCGAGCTCCTACAATGAGCAGTTCTTC. Residues: CASSPHPLAGGPASSYNEQFF.

Regarding this clonotype: Compared with germline, one end of the junction differs, possibly owing to a read error. The chain links TRBV7-3 to TRBJ2-5, with D possibly matching TRBD1 (6 bases). The length of the CDR3 is 13 residues. Germline CDR1 is SGHTA and CDR2 is FQGTGA. The CDR3: CAGSLRDNWEQYF. Here the CDR3 DNA reads TGTGCCGGCAGCTTAAGGGACAATTGGGAGCAGTACTTC.

J is TRBJ2-2 and V is TRBV29-1; 11 nucleotides agree with TRBD2. This CDR3 is 15 amino acids long. J lost 3 bases, V lost 6 bases, and 6 bases had no gene match. Germline CDR1 SQVTM, CDR2 ANQGSEA. DNA for the CDR3: TGCAGCGTGGCCGTAGCGGGAGGGTACACCGGGGAGCTGTTTTTT. Translating it yields CSVAVAGGYTGELFF.

This clonotype has more than one count but fewer than ten. The rearrangement uses TRBV6-1 and TRBJ2-1, with 10 bases lining up with TRBD2. The junction had 3 bases not matched to a gene; V was cut back by 6 bases and J by 4 bases. The CDR3 runs 14 residues. Germline V CDR1 and CDR2: MNHNS, SASEGT. CDR3 coding DNA: TGTGCCAGCAGAGCACTAGCGGGGTACAATGAGCAGTTCTTC. This codes for CASRALAGYNEQFF.

This clonotype was observed a handful of times. The chain employs TRBV10-2 and TRBJ2-7, with a weak D call TRBD1 (6 bases). Germline V gene sequence: CDR1 WSHSY, CDR2 SAAADI. The CDR3 has 14 residues. V was pared by 6 bases and J by 2 bases, with 14 bases between. CDR3 in DNA: TGCGCCAGCAGCGGCCGTAGGGGGACCTACGAGCAGTACTTC. This translates into CASSGRRGTYEQYF.

This clonotype was observed many times. J is TRBJ2-3 and V is TRBV28, with TRBD2 matching 7 bases. Germline CDR1 MDHEN, CDR2 SYDVKM. This CDR3 region has 14 residues. V was clipped by 4 bases and J by 3 bases; unmatched bases: 4. The CDR3 here is CASSWGGPTDTQYF. CDR3 in DNA: TGTGCCAGCAGTTGGGGGGGACCAACAGATACGCAGTATTTT.

CDR3 nucleotides: TGTGCCAGCACCACCTTGGACAGGGGACATCAGCCCCAGCATTTT. Amino acids: CASTTLDRGHQPQHF. The chain couples TRBV6-2 or TRBV6-3 to TRBJ1-5; 9 positions match TRBD1. V lost 7 bases, J lost 5 bases, and 9 bases stayed unmatched. The CDR3 contains 15 residues. Per germline, CDR1 MNHEY and CDR2 SVGEGT.

The chain employs TRBV10-3 and TRBJ2-3; a possible D gene is TRBD1 (6 bases). The CDR3 sequence is 14 residues long. The V gene lost 3 bases and the J gene lost 6 bases, with 13 bases spanning the gap. Germline V lookup: CDR1 ENHRY, CDR2 SYGVKD. In DNA, the CDR3 is TGTGCCATCAGTGATGTGGGGACATCGGATACGCAGTATTTT. Residues: CAISDVGTSDTQYF.

The chain carries TRBV18 and TRBJ2-7, with D hard to call. The CDR3 is 14 amino acids. The V end lost 3 bases, the J end lost 6 bases, and 15 bases lay between the germline ends. The germline V gene has CDR1 KGHSH and CDR2 LQKENI. The CDR3 here is CASSPRSPVAEQYF. Written as DNA, the CDR3 is TGTGCCAGCTCACCTCGGAGCCCGGTTGCCGAGCAGTACTTC.